This T cell receptor beta chain was recorded in a study of cytomegalovirus exposure and HLA in healthy donors. Study-level findings and limits: Later work associated roughly 17,000 TCR beta sequences with HLA alleles at 0.05 false discovery rate. Analysis performed later showed TCR beta chains linked to HLA being more clonally expanded than equally common others. A later analysis by the authors found several of the most significant clusters apparently linked to common viral pathogens. Presence/absence comparisons presumed near-even sequencing depth among donors.

The CDR3 has 12 amino acids. Between the trimmed V and J ends, which lost 5 bases and 10 bases, there was a span of 14 bases. Germline loops: CDR1 LNHDA, CDR2 SQIVND (reference sequence). PCR involved 60 Vbeta and 13 Jbeta primers. Only in-frame clones appear in the TCRdb table, and some are missing; sequencing was by immunoSEQ multiplex PCR. The data contain over 150,000 clones, roughly 74% of them singletons. Of note for this clone: Its antigen is undetermined.

V and J are TRBV19 and TRBJ1-2; no clear D. The sequence was collected from a male donor in good health and CMV-seronegative. Sequenced input: PBMCs. The CDR3 loop is CASSPSLFDYTF. The DNA of the CDR3 is TGTGCCAGTAGTCCAAGCCTCTTTGACTACACCTTC.